This T cell receptor beta chain was recovered during a study of shared clonotypes between healthy human individuals. On the study more broadly: The donor group consisted of two women and three men, aged 18 to 49. There were three CD4 naive, three CD4 memory, two CD8 naive and one CD8 memory plates per donor. General study points: Sequencing depth was expected to influence donor clonotype sharing.

V dropped 0 bases and J dropped 5; count of bases not matched to a gene: 11. The germline V gene has CDR1 SGHRS and CDR2 YFSETQ. The CDR3 is made up of 16 amino acids. Terminally differentiated effector memory CD45RA+ cells were left out of the naive CD8 fraction, which was CD45RO-negative and positively selected for CCR7. Researchers divided each subset's genomic DNA evenly across several immunoSEQ plates. Only in-frame clones appear in the TCRdb table, and some are missing; sequencing was by immunoSEQ multiplex PCR. The table includes about 1,800,000 clones, roughly 94% detected once. About this clone itself: The antigen is not known.

The sequencing input was naive CD8+ T cells sorted from blood. The receptor comes from a man between 18 and 35 years old in good health. The chain uses TRBV5-1 and TRBJ2-7; TRBD2 aligns across 7 bases. The CDR3 DNA reads TGCGCCAGCAGCTTGGATCACGCGGGAGCGACGGACGAGCAGTACTTC. This encodes CASSLDHAGATDEQYF.